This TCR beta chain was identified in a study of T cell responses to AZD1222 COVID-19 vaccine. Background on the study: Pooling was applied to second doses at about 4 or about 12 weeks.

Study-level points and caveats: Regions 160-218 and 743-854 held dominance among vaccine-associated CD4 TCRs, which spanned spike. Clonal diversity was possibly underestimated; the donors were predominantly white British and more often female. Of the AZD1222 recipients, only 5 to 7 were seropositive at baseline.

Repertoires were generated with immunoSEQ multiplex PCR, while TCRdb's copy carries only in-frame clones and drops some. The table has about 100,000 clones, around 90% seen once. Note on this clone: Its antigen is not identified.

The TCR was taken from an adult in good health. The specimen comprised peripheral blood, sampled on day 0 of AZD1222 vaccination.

Here the CDR3 reads CASSLGDRVDGYTF. In nucleotides, the CDR3 is TGTGCCAGCAGTTTGGGGGACAGGGTGGATGGCTACACCTTC. The genes are TRBV28 and TRBJ1-2; 9 bases agree with TRBD1. Germline V lookup: CDR1 MDHEN, CDR2 SYDVKM. This CDR3 has 14 amino acids. V lost 3 bases to trimming and J lost 6 bases; unmatched junction nucleotides: 5.